The clone carrying this T cell receptor beta chain has more than one count but fewer than ten. The antigen is not known. This specimen belongs to a study of early T cells in non-severe SARS-CoV-2 infection. Background on the study: Bulk RNA taken from unsorted whole blood was sequenced, leaving chains unpaired. General observations from the study: In VDJdb matching, anti-spike CD8 responses were favored while private and CD4 specificities went missing.

Unique molecular identifiers were affixed to single, distinct cDNA molecules. TCRdb itself ran the 5' RACE reads through MiXCR, one entry per CDR3 protein. The data contain about 98,000 distinct CDR3 sequences, approximately 14% of them singletons. The CDR3 contains 15 residues. The germline V gene encodes CDR1 MNHNS and CDR2 SASEGT. V shed 5 bases and J 2 bases; nucleotides not matched to a gene: 4. The clonotype was recovered from an adult who was a healthcare worker with PCR-confirmed SARS-CoV-2 infection or an uninfected control (not recorded which). This chain joins TRBV6-1 and TRBJ1-5; 9 positions agree with TRBD1. The sequencing sample was made of whole blood. CDR3 amino acids: CASSKQGAGNQPQHF. In DNA form, the CDR3 reads TGTGCCAGCAGTAAACAGGGGGCGGGCAATCAGCCCCAGCATTTT.